The clone carrying this TCR beta chain was detected ten times or more. Its specificity is not known. The data are from a study of CD8 T cells in ankylosing spondylitis. Broader study findings: Disease-associated clones were reportedly significantly overrepresented in matched ankylosing spondylitis synovial fluid.

V shed 5 bases, J shed 6 bases, and the junction held 7 bases outside the gene matches. The CDR3 is made up of 14 amino acids. Germline values: CDR1 DFQATT, CDR2 SNEGSKA (reference sequence). TCRdb itself ran the 5' RACE reads through MiXCR, one entry per CDR3 protein. This sample has hundreds of thousands of distinct CDR3 sequences, with around 9.2% found just once. This clonotype was obtained from a male donor with ankylosing spondylitis or in good health (not recorded which). V gene TRBV20-1 combines with J gene TRBJ2-3; 11 positions match TRBD2. Sequenced input: blood, either unsorted or a sorted T cell fraction (not recorded which). CDR3 DNA sequence: TGCAGTGCTTCACTAGCGGGAGCTATCGATACGCAGTATTTT. Translation: CSASLAGAIDTQYF.